Detailed here is one T cell receptor beta chain. What it binds is unknown. This entry comes from a study of Ad26.COV2.S vaccination and SARS-CoV-2 variants. TCRdb keeps only in-frame clones here, not all; method: immunoSEQ multiplex PCR. Here the sample spans tens of thousands of clones, 65% to 90% being singletons. CDR1 is SGHTA, CDR2 FQGNSA, per germline. After removal of 5 bases from V and 6 bases from J, the junction contained 13 bases not matched to a gene. The length of the CDR3 is 16 residues. The study, taken as a whole, reports: Spike-specific CD8+ and CD4+ T cell responses reportedly showed substantial breadth after vaccination. Those who received the vaccine showed greater spike-specific TCR breadth than those given placebo. Breadth of non-spike TCRs did not differ between vaccinees and placebo recipients. The TCR breadth and depth analyses may have produced an underestimate of total T cell responses.

The rearrangement links TRBV7-2 to TRBJ2-3; 8 positions agree with TRBD2. The TCR sequence derives from a human donor who had recovered from COVID-19. This sample comprised peripheral blood, obtained after recovery from COVID-19. CDR3 nucleotide sequence: TGTGCCAGCAGCCTAGGGCCGGGCGCGGGAGGTGATACGCAGTATTTT. Encoded protein: CASSLGPGAGGDTQYF.